The 25 T cell receptor beta chains reported below all come from one sample, sequenced in a study of cytomegalovirus exposure and HLA in healthy donors. Clones were read by immunoSEQ multiplex PCR, and TCRdb kept only the in-frame ones, dropping some. The sample lists about 98,000 clones, 70% to 90% occurring once. The specimen was PBMCs. The source is a woman aged 30 to 39 in good health and CMV-seronegative.

This clone showed up just a few times. The chain uses TRBV7-2 and TRBJ1-2, with 9 bases fitting TRBD1. The V gene end was trimmed by 0 bases and the J gene end by 14 bases; junction bases not matched to a gene: 10. This CDR3 has 14 residues. Per germline, CDR1 SGHTA and CDR2 FQGNSA. The CDR3 region has the DNA TGTGCCAGCAGCTTAGCGGCGGGACAGGGAGGGTGTACCTTC. Protein product: CASSLAAGQGGCTF.

The chain recombines TRBV7-3 with TRBJ1-2; 10 positions match TRBD1. CDR3 size: 13 residues. Germline assignment: CDR1 SGHTA and CDR2 FQGTGA. V trimming: 6 bases; J trimming: 5 bases; junction bases outside the gene matches: 3. CDR3 in amino acids: CASSADRGYGYTF. CDR3 DNA: TGTGCCAGCAGTGCGGACAGGGGGTATGGCTACACCTTC.

This clone was detected only a few times. The V and J genes are TRBV27 and TRBJ1-2; 7 nucleotides agree with TRBD1. Germline CDR1 and CDR2: MNHEY and SMNVEV (reference sequence). CDR3 length: 12 residues. V was clipped by 4 bases and J by 8 bases; unmatched bases: 4. The CDR3 spells CASSSNRGGYTF. CDR3 nucleotides: TGTGCCAGCAGTTCGAACAGGGGCGGCTACACCTTC.

The rearrangement uses TRBV6-1 and TRBJ2-2; TRBD2 matches 7 bases. CDR1 is MNHNS, CDR2 SASEGT, per germline. This CDR3 contains 13 residues. V was clipped by 8 bases and J by 1 base; unmatched bases: 1. CDR3 amino acids: CASWEGNTGELFF. The CDR3 DNA sequence: TGTGCCAGCTGGGAGGGGAACACCGGGGAGCTGTTTTTT.

The chain recombines TRBV5-1 with TRBJ2-1, with D unresolved. V shed 3 bases and J shed 4 bases, with 5 bases lying between them. Germline loops: CDR1 SGHRS, CDR2 YFSETQ. The CDR3 is 12 amino acids. CDR3 amino acids: CASSSGYNEQFF. The CDR3 region has the DNA TGCGCCAGCAGCTCCGGGTACAATGAGCAGTTCTTC.

This clone has only a few counts. V and J are TRBV9 and TRBJ2-3; no reliable D call. The germline V and J ends were trimmed by 2 bases and 6 bases, with 10 bases remaining between them. CDR1 SGDLS and CDR2 YYNGEE come from the germline V gene. The CDR3 runs 13 residues. The CDR3 loop is CASSVPPVDTQYF. CDR3 nucleotide sequence: TGTGCCAGCAGCGTCCCCCCCGTGGATACGCAGTATTTT.

The chain carries TRBV4-1 and TRBJ1-5; TRBD1 might be the D (5 bases). The CDR3 runs 15 residues. In germline, CDR1 is MGHRA, CDR2 YSYEKL. Between the trimmed V and J ends, which lost 2 bases and 5 bases, there was a span of 13 bases. CDR3 coding DNA: TGCGCCAGCAGCCAATTGTTAGGGGAAGATCAGCCCCAGCATTTT. Its translation: CASSQLLGEDQPQHF.

V gene TRBV5-1 combines with J gene TRBJ2-5; 7 bases map to TRBD2. This CDR3 is built from 14 residues. CDR1 is SGHRS and CDR2 is YFSETQ in the germline V gene. J gave up 7 bases and V 2 bases, and 8 bases lay outside the gene matches. This CDR3 reads CASSLGEERGTQYF. In DNA, the CDR3 is TGCGCCAGCAGCTTAGGGGAGGAGCGGGGGACCCAGTACTTC.

V gene TRBV6-1 combines with J gene TRBJ1-4; perhaps TRBD1 as D (5 bases). CDR3 length: 14 residues. V was trimmed by 10 bases and J by 4 bases, leaving 16 bases between them. CDR1 and CDR2 from the germline V gene are MNHNS and SASEGT. CDR3 sequence reads: CATVGGVYNEKLFF. CDR3 nucleotides: TGTGCCACCGTGGGAGGGGTCTATAATGAAAAACTGTTTTTT.

This clone came up a few times. The chain couples TRBV11-2 to TRBJ1-3; possible D gene TRBD1, 5 bases. The CDR3 length is 18 residues. Germline lookup yields CDR1 SGHAT and CDR2 FQNNGV. Trimming pared 7 bases from V and 0 bases from J, leaving 22 bases between. As DNA, the CDR3 is TGTGCCAGCACCTCCCGAAAGGGACTCCCGGGCTCTGGAAACACCATATATTTT. Translated, it gives CASTSRKGLPGSGNTIYF. The variable domain in full, with the rest retrieved from reference TRBV11-2 and TRBJ1-3, is EAGVAQSPRYKIIEKRQSVAFWCNPISGHATLYWYQQILGQGPKLLIQFQNNGVVDDSQLPKDRFSAERLKGVDSTLKIQPAKLEDSAVYLCASTSRKGLPGSGNTIYFGEGSWLTVV.

The V and J genes are TRBV5-4 and TRBJ2-2; 7 positions match TRBD1. Germline CDR1 SGHNT, CDR2 YYREEE (reference sequence). V shed 5 bases, J shed 5 bases, and the junction held 12 bases outside the gene matches. This CDR3 is 16 amino acids long. For the CDR3, the DNA is TGTGCCAGCAGTAGGTGGGGACAGTTGGGGACCGGGGAGCTGTTTTTT. Translation: CASSRWGQLGTGELFF.

The chain combines TRBV6-1 with TRBJ1-5; D gene uncertain. Germline lookup yields CDR1 MNHNS and CDR2 SASEGT. The V end was cut by 1 base, the J end by 7 bases, with 8 bases between. This CDR3 contains 13 residues. As DNA, the CDR3 is TGTGCCAGCAGTGAAGGAAGCAGGCAGCCCCAGCATTTT. This sequence encodes CASSEGSRQPQHF.

This sequence joins TRBV5-4 and TRBJ2-7; 14 bases match TRBD2. The germline CDR1 and CDR2 sequences are SGHNT and YYREEE (reference sequence). V trimming: 4 bases; J trimming: 7 bases; junction bases outside the gene matches: 22. The CDR3 runs 20 residues. In DNA form, the CDR3 reads TGTGCCAGCAGCCCGGGACTAGCGGGAGCTCGGGGGGTCTCCCAACGAGAGCAGTACTTC. Its protein product is CASSPGLAGARGVSQREQYF.

Only one count was recorded for this clone. In the same sample, other DNA sequences code for this CDR3. The V call is TRBV5-1, the J call TRBJ1-1; TRBD1 is a possible D gene (5 bases). This CDR3 has 14 amino acids. The V end was cut by 1 base, the J end by 5 bases, with 12 bases between. Germline V gene lookup returns CDR1 SGHRS and CDR2 YFSETQ. This CDR3 is CASSLFQGGTEAFF. The CDR3 DNA reads as TGCGCCAGCAGCTTGTTCCAGGGTGGGACTGAAGCTTTCTTT.

V is TRBV28 and J is TRBJ2-1; 16 bases line up with TRBD2. CDR1 and CDR2 (germline): MDHEN, SYDVKM. V gave up 6 bases and J gave up 0 bases; unmatched junction bases: 2. This CDR3 is built from 17 residues. The CDR3 DNA follows: TGTGCCAGCAGGGGACTAGCGGGAGGGGGCTCCTACAATGAGCAGTTCTTC. Its translation: CASRGLAGGGSYNEQFF.

The chain is built from TRBV7-7 and TRBJ2-7; a possible D gene is TRBD1 (5 bases). Germline-derived CDR1 and CDR2 are SSHAT and FNYEAQ (reference sequence). Deletions cut 2 bases from V and 5 bases from J, with 10 bases between. This CDR3 comprises 13 residues. CDR3 sequence: CASSLRAGHEQYF. The CDR3 nucleotides are TGTGCCAGCAGCTTACGGGCAGGGCACGAGCAGTACTTC.

This clone turned up a few times. The chain is built from TRBV5-5 and TRBJ1-2, with D hard to call. The germline V gene encodes CDR1 SGHKS and CDR2 YYEKEE (reference sequence). V was cut by 0 bases and J by 6 bases, with 15 bases left in between. This CDR3 comprises 15 residues. The DNA of the CDR3 is TGTGCCAGCAGCTTGGGCCCCTGGACTGTTGATGGCTACACCTTC. This codes for CASSLGPWTVDGYTF. Variable domain in full (rest from reference TRBV5-5 and TRBJ1-2): DAGVTQSPTHLIKTRGQQVTLRCSPISGHKSVSWYQQVLGQGPQFIFQYYEKEERGRGNFPDRFSARQFPNYSSELNVNALLLGDSALYLCASSLGPWTVDGYTFGSGTRLTVV.

CDR3 region: CASSPRYKYRNRLLGYTF. The CDR3 bases are TGTGCCAGCAGCCCCCGTTACAAGTACAGAAACCGCCTCCTGGGCTACACCTTC. This chain connects TRBV7-9 to TRBJ1-2; no definite D call. Germline V gene data show CDR1 as SEHNR and CDR2 as FQNEAQ (reference sequence). V lost 5 bases, J lost 8 bases, and 30 bases lay in between. The CDR3 sequence is 18 residues long.

The V and J genes are TRBV11-3 and TRBJ2-1; maybe TRBD2 (7 bases). V lost 1 base to trimming and J lost 8 bases, with 15 bases between them. The CDR3 is 15 amino acids. Germline CDR1 SGHNT, CDR2 YENEEA. In DNA, the CDR3 is TGTGCCAGCAGCTTAGGATTCCGGGGGGCCGATGAGCAGTTCTTC. Translated, it gives CASSLGFRGADEQFF.

V gene TRBV6-5 combines with J gene TRBJ1-3; possible D gene TRBD1, 5 bases. Germline lookup yields CDR1 MNHEY and CDR2 SVGAGI. The V gene lost 4 bases and the J gene lost 3 bases, with 13 bases spanning the gap. The CDR3 is made up of 15 amino acids. DNA for the CDR3: TGTGCCAGCAGTTCGGGGGGGATAGATGGAAACACCATATATTTT. Its protein is CASSSGGIDGNTIYF.

The genes are TRBV7-9 and TRBJ2-3, with TRBD1 matching 8 bases. V shed 2 bases, J shed 4 bases, and the junction held 8 bases outside the gene matches. This CDR3 comprises 16 residues. Germline CDR1 is SEHNR and CDR2 is FQNEAQ (reference sequence). The CDR3 coding sequence is TGTGCCAGCAGCTTAACAGGGGGGAGAGTCCCAGATACGCAGTATTTT. This encodes CASSLTGGRVPDTQYF.

The chain employs TRBV7-6 and TRBJ1-3, with a possible D match to TRBD1 (6 bases). The germline CDR1 and CDR2 sequences are SGHVS and FNYEAQ. CDR3 length: 13 amino acids. The ends were cut back, 5 bases at V and 8 bases at J, with 13 bases in the middle. The CDR3 DNA sequence: TGTGCCAGCAGCCGGGACACCAAGGACACCATATATTTT. This codes for CASSRDTKDTIYF.

The V gene is TRBV23-1, the J gene TRBJ1-5, with TRBD1 matching over 7 bases. TRBV23-1 counts as an open reading frame of uncertain function. The CDR3 totals 16 residues. The J segment lost 2 bases and the V segment lost 3 bases, leaving 7 bases of the junction unmatched. CDR3 sequence: CASSHPTGECNQPQHF. CDR3 in DNA: TGCGCCAGCAGTCATCCCACAGGGGAATGCAATCAGCCCCAGCATTTT.

The chain combines TRBV12-5 with TRBJ2-3; D possibly corresponds to TRBD2 (6 bases). The CDR3 spans 15 residues. Germline V lookup: CDR1 LGHNT, CDR2 FRNRAP. Between the trimmed V and J ends, which lost 1 base and 4 bases, there was a span of 12 bases. The CDR3 is CASGLGAGLSDTQYF. The CDR3, as DNA: TGTGCTAGTGGTTTGGGGGCGGGGTTGTCAGATACGCAGTATTTT.

The genes are TRBV7-9 and TRBJ2-1; a weak D match, TRBD2 (6 bases). Trimming took off 9 bases at V and 3 bases at J, with 15 bases between the two ends. The CDR3 totals 14 residues. Looked up from germline, CDR1 is SEHNR and CDR2 is FQNEAQ (reference sequence). CDR3 loop: CASRWVGLYNEQFF. In nucleotides, the CDR3 is TGTGCCAGTCGGTGGGTGGGACTCTACAATGAGCAGTTCTTC. The complete variable domain, with remaining parts taken from reference TRBV7-9 and TRBJ2-1, reads DTGVSQNPRHKITKRGQNVTFRCDPISEHNRLYWYRQTLGQGPEFLTYFQNEAQLEKSRLLSDRFSAERPKGSFSTLEIQRTEQGDSAMYLCASRWVGLYNEQFFGPGTRLTVL.